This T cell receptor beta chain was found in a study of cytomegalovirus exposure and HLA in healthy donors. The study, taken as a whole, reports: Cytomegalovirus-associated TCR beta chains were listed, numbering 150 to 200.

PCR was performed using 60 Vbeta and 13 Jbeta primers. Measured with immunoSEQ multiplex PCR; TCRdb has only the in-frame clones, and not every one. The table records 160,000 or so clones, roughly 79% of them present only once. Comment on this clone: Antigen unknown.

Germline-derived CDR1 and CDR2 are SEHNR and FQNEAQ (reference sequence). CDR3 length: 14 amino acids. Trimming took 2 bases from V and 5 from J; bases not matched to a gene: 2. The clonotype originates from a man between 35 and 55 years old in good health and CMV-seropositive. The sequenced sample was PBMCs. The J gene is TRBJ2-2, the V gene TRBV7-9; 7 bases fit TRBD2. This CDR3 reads CASSLLAETGELFF. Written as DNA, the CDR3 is TGTGCCAGCAGCTTACTAGCGGAGACCGGGGAGCTGTTTTTT.